This T cell receptor beta chain was profiled in a study of T cells after posttransplantation cyclophosphamide. Study-wide points: TRB overlap between skin or GI tissue T cells and blood was limited. Later post-transplant blood repertoires were often dominated by donor CD8+ memory clones.

The CDR3 covers 13 residues. V was shortened by 8 bases and J by 2 bases, with 13 bases between the two germline ends. CDR1 is SGHAT, CDR2 FQNNGV, per germline. The data were produced by immunoSEQ multiplex PCR, yet TCRdb's version contains in-frame clones alone and is incomplete. There are fewer than 60,000 clones in the sample; roughly 94% occur only once, and around 2.8% lies in the top ten. Turning to this clone: The antigen remains unidentified.

V usage is TRBV11-2 and J usage is TRBJ2-7; a possible D gene is TRBD1 (6 bases). Sequencing was performed on PBMCs. The clonotype was recovered from a woman in her thirties in good health and a related stem cell transplant donor. The CDR3 protein is CASGRTAAYEQYF. In nucleotides, the CDR3 is TGTGCCAGCGGCAGGACAGCCGCCTACGAGCAGTACTTC.